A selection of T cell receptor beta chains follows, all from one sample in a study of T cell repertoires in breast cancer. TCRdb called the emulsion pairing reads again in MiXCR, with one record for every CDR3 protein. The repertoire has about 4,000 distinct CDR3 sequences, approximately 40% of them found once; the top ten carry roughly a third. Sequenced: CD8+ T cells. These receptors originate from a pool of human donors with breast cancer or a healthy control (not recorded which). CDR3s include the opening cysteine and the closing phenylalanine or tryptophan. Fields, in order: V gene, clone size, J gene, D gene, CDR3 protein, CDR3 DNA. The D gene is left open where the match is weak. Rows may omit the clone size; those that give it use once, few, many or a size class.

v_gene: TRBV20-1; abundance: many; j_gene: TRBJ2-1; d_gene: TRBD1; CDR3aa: CSATAGTGAHEQFF; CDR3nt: TGCAGTGCCACGGCCGGGACAGGGGCGCATGAGCAGTTCTTC
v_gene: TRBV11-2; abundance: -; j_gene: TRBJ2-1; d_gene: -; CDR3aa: CASSLDVGGEQFF; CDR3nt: TGTGCCAGCAGCTTAGATGTCGGGGGTGAGCAGTTCTTC
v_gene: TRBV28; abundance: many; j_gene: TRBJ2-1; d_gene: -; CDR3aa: CASSIDRRGQFF; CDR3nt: TGTGCCAGCAGTATTGACCGAAGAGGGCAGTTCTTC
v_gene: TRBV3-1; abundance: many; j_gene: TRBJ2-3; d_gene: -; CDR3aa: CASSQKPPGGVGGTDTQYF; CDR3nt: TGTGCCAGCAGCCAGAAACCACCTGGAGGGGTCGGGGGCACAGATACGCAGTATTTT
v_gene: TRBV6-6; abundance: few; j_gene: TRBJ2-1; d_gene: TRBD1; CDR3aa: CASSYRGPWGEQFF; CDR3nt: TGTGCCAGCAGTTACAGGGGGCCATGGGGTGAGCAGTTCTTC
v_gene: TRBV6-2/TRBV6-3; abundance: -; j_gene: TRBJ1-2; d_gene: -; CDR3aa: CANAREGRNYGYTF; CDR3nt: TGTGCCAACGCCCGGGAGGGCAGAAACTATGGCTACACCTTC
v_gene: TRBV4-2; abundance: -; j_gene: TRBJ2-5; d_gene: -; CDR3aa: CASSQESFRGPKETQYF; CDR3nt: TGTGCCAGCAGCCAAGAAAGTTTTAGGGGACCAAAAGAGACCCAGTACTTC
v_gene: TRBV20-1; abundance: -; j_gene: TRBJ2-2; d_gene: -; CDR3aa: CSAKKVTANTGELLF; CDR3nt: TGCAGTGCCAAGAAGGTTACCGCGAACACCGGGGAGCTGCTCTTT
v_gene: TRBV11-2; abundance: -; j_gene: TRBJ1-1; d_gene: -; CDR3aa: CASSPEIPSTAREAFF; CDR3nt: TGTGCCAGCAGCCCCGAAATTCCCTCGACAGCTCGCGAAGCTTTCTTT
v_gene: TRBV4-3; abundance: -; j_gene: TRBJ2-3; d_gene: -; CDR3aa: CASSQELKRKPDTQYF; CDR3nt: TGCGCCAGCAGCCAAGAGCTCAAGCGGAAGCCAGATACGCAGTATTTT
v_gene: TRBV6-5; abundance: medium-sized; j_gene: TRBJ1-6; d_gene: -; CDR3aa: CASSYSNQANSPLHF; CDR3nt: TGTGCCAGCAGTTACTCGAATCAGGCAAATTCACCCCTCCACTTT
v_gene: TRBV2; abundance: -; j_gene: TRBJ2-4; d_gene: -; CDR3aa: CASSEPRVRNIQYF; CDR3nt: TGTGCCAGCAGTGAGCCACGGGTGCGAAACATTCAGTACTTC
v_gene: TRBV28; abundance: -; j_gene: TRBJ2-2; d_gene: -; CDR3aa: CASSLDTGELFF; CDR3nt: TGTGCCAGCAGTCTCGATACCGGGGAGCTGTTTTTT
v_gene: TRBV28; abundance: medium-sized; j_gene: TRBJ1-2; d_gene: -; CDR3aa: CASSGKSYTF; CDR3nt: TGTGCCAGCAGTGGTAAAAGCTACACCTTC
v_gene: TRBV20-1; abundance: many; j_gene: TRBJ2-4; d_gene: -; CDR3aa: CSAYLGRGKGAKNIQYF; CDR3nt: TGCAGTGCGTACCTCGGACGGGGCAAGGGAGCCAAAAACATTCAGTACTTC
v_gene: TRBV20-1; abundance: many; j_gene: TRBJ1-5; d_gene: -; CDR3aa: CSARDRSGQPQHF; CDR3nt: TGCAGTGCTAGAGATCGGTCGGGCCAGCCCCAGCATTTT
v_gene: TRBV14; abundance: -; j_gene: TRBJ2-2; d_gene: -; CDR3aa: CASSQELPGTGELFF; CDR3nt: TGTGCCAGCAGCCAAGAGTTGCCGGGAACCGGGGAGCTGTTTTTT
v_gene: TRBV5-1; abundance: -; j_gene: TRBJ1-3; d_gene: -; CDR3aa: CASSTPSGNTIYF; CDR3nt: TGCGCCAGCAGCACGCCCTCTGGAAACACCATATATTTT
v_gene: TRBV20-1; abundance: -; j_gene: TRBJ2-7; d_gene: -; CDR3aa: CNAKLALSSYEQYF; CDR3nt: TGCAATGCTAAACTAGCTCTAAGCTCCTACGAGCAGTACTTC
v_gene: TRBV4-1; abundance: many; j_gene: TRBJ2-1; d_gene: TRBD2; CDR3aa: CASSQDRVGGLAGGYVDEQFF; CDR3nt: TGCGCCAGCAGCCAAGATCGGGTGGGGGGGCTAGCGGGGGGTTACGTGGATGAGCAGTTCTTC
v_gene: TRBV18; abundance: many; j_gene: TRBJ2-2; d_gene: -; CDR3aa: CASSPPASDTGELFF; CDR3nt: TGTGCCAGCTCACCTCCGGCTAGCGACACCGGGGAGCTGTTTTTT
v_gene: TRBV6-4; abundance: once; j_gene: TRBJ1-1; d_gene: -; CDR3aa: CASKGRETTEAFF; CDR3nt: TGTGCCAGCAAGGGCAGGGAGACCACTGAAGCTTTCTTT
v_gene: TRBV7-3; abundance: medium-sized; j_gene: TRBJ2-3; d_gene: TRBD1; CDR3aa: CASSLKPLHPEWTGGTDTQYF; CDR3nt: TGTGCCAGCAGCTTAAAACCCCTACACCCTGAATGGACAGGGGGCACAGATACGCAGTATTTT
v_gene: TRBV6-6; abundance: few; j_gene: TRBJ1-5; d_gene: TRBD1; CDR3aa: CASSYYGTGTRQQPQHF; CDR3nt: TGTGCCAGCAGTTACTATGGGACAGGGACCCGGCAGCAGCCCCAGCATTTT
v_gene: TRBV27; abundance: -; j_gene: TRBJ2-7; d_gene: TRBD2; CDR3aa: CASSLGGDYEHFF; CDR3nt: TGTGCCAGCAGTTTGGGGGGGGACTATGAGCATTTCTTT
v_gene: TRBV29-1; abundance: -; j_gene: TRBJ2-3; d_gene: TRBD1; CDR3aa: CSAETGGYADTQYF; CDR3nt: TGCAGCGCTGAGACAGGGGGCTATGCAGATACGCAGTATTTT
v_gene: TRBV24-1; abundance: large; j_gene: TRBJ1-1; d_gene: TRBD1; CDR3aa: CATSDSDRATFF; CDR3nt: TGTGCCACCAGTGACTCCGACAGGGCTACTTTCTTT
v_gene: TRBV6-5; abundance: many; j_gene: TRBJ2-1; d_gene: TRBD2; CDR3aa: CASSYGSGRRRTYNEQFF; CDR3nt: TGTGCCAGCAGTTATGGTAGCGGGAGGAGGCGCACCTACAATGAGCAGTTCTTC
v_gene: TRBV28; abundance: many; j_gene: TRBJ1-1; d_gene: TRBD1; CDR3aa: CASSLRDRTDTEAFF; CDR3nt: TGTGCCAGCAGCCTTAGGGACAGGACGGACACTGAAGCTTTCTTT
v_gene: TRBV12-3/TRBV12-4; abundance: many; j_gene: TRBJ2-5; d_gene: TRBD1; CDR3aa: CASSRRQGTETQYF; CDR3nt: TGTGCCAGCAGTCGCAGACAGGGCACGGAGACCCAGTACTTC
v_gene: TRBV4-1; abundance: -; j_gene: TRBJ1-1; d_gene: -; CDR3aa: CTSNQKVGTEAFF; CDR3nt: TGCACCAGCAACCAAAAGGTGGGCACTGAAGCTTTCTTT
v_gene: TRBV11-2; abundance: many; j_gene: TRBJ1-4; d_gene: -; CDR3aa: CASGKGQTDEKLFF; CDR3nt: TGTGCCAGCGGTAAAGGACAGACAGATGAAAAACTGTTTTTT
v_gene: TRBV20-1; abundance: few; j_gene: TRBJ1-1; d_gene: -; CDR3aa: CSADIGTMNTEAFF; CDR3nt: TGCAGTGCTGACATAGGGACTATGAACACTGAAGCTTTCTTT
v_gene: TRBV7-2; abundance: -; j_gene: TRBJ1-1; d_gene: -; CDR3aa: CASSPDRQRATEAFF; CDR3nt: TGTGCCAGCAGCCCTGACAGGCAGAGAGCCACTGAAGCTTTCTTT
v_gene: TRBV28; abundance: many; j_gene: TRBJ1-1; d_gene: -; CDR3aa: CASSSGDRGSFF; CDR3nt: TGTGCCAGCAGCTCGGGGGATCGGGGTTCTTTCTTT
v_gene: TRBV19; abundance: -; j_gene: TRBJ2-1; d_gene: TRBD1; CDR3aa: CASSINRGNIINEQFF; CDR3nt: TGTGCCAGTAGTATTAACAGGGGAAATATTATCAATGAGCAGTTCTTC
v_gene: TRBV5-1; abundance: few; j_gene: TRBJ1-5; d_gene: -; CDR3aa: CASSLGTSMNQPQHF; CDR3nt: TGCGCCAGCAGCTTGGGGACCAGCATGAATCAGCCCCAGCATTTT
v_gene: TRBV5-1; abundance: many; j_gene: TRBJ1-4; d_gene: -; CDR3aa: CASSLRGWDEKLFF; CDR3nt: TGCGCCAGCAGCTTGCGCGGGTGGGATGAAAAACTGTTTTTT
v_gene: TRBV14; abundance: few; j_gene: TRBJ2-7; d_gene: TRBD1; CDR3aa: CASSLGQGVEQYF; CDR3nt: TGTGCCAGCAGCCTTGGACAGGGAGTCGAGCAGTACTTC
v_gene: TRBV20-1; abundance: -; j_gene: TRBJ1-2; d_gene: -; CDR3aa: CSASKLSGGYTF; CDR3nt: TGCAGTGCTAGTAAACTATCGGGAGGCTACACCTTC
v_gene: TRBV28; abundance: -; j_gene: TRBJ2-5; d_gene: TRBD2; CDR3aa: CTSSLPSSGAPQYF; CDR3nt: TGTACCAGCAGTTTACCGTCTAGCGGGGCCCCCCAGTACTTC
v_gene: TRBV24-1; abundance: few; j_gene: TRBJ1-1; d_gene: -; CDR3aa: CATRDRKNTEAFF; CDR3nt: TGTGCCACCAGGGACAGAAAGAACACTGAAGCTTTCTTT
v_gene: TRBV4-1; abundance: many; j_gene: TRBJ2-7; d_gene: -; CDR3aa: CASSQPRGEQYF; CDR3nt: TGCGCTAGCAGCCAACCCAGGGGCGAGCAGTACTTC
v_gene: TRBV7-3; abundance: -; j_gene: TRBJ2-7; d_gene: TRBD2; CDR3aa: CASSLKVAGLAGTSSYEQYF; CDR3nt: TGTGCCAGCAGCTTAAAGGTTGCGGGGCTAGCGGGAACTAGCTCCTACGAGCAGTACTTC
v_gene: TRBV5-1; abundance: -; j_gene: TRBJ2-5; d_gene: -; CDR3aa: CASRLIQSPKETQYF; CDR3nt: TGCGCCAGCAGATTGATACAGTCTCCTAAAGAGACCCAGTACTTC
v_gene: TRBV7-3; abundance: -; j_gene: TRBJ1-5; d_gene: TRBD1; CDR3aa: CASSLKGPSGGPGGFTDTQHF; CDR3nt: TGTGCCAGCAGCCTAAAGGGCCCTAGCGGGGGTCCAGGGGGTTTTACAGATACACAGCATTTT
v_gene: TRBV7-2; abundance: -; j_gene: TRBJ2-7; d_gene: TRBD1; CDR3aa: CASSLAGTGLYEQYF; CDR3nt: TGTGCCAGCAGCTTAGCGGGGACAGGCCTCTACGAGCAGTACTTC
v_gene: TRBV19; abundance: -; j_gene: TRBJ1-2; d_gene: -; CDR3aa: CASSMVQNYGYTF; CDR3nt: TGTGCCAGTAGTATGGTACAGAACTATGGCTACACCTTC